Shown below are 17 T cell receptor beta chains from a single sample sequenced in a study of blood T cells in healthy people across ages. A second 7 to 11 cycle PCR used barcoded and J-beta primers. TCRdb used MiXCR to reprocess the 5' RACE reads, holding one entry per CDR3 protein. This table has about 930,000 distinct CDR3 sequences, roughly 29% appearing once. These data were also filed under a second study, of T cells of mothers and their children.

Sequencing used blood. The source of these receptors is a middle-aged woman in good health.

This clonotype has just a few counts. The genes are TRBV12-3 or TRBV12-4 and TRBJ2-3; 8 bases fit TRBD2. The CDR3 runs 16 residues. Trimming took 2 bases from V and 4 from J; bases not matched to a gene: 8. The CDR3 DNA reads as TGTGCCAGCAGTTTACTTACGGGGGGGGTGGCAGATACGCAGTATTTT. It encodes CASSLLTGGVADTQYF.

Only a few counts were recorded for this clonotype. The V call is TRBV5-1, the J call TRBJ2-7; TRBD2 matches 10 bases. The better agreement between TRBJ2-5 and the DNA end casts doubt on the J call. Germline CDR1 is SGHRS and CDR2 is YFSETQ. CDR3 length equals 16 residues. CDR3 bases: TGCGCCAGCAGCTTGAAGGTGGCTAGCGGGGGCGAGACCCAGTACTTC. Translation gives CASSLKVASGGETQYF.

This clonotype has a handful of counts. The chain uses TRBV28 and TRBJ1-1, with D possibly being TRBD1 (5 bases). Germline loops: CDR1 MDHEN, CDR2 SYDVKM. Trimming took 6 bases from V and 1 from J, leaving 15 bases between them. The CDR3 covers 15 residues. CDR3 sequence reads: CASRLPGTANTEAFF. The DNA for the CDR3 is TGTGCCAGCAGGCTGCCAGGGACTGCGAACACTGAAGCTTTCTTT.

This clonotype was found a few times. The chain joins TRBV28 to TRBJ2-7; TRBD1 matches 12 bases. This CDR3 has 16 amino acids. The germline gives CDR1 MDHEN, CDR2 SYDVKM. The ends lost 7 bases at V and 5 bases at J; junction bases unmatched: 12. In nucleotides, the CDR3 is TGTGCCAGCATCCCGGGTGTGGGACAGGGGGCCCACGAGCAGTACTTC. Translating it yields CASIPGVGQGAHEQYF.

This rearrangement joins TRBV28 to TRBJ1-1, with no clear D. The CDR3 has 13 residues. Trimming took 10 bases from V and 6 from J, leaving 18 bases between them. From germline, CDR1 is MDHEN and CDR2 SYDVKM. The CDR3 is CATQVILYAEAFF. DNA of the CDR3: TGTGCCACCCAGGTCATACTCTACGCTGAAGCTTTCTTT.

This rearrangement joins TRBV14 to TRBJ1-2; TRBD1 aligns across 7 bases. Trimming removed 0 bases from V and 8 bases from J; junction bases left unmatched: 9. Germline V CDR1 and CDR2: SGHDN, FVKESK. CDR3 length equals 15 residues. The CDR3 loop is CASSQDSYRGQGYTF. The CDR3 bases are TGTGCCAGCAGCCAAGACTCCTACAGGGGTCAAGGCTACACCTTC.

This clonotype was seen only once. In this CDR3 the conserved last residue, phenylalanine or tryptophan, is missing, so a read error is likely. The chain carries TRBV20-1 and TRBJ2-1, with TRBD2 matching over 7 bases. CDR1 DFQATT and CDR2 SNEGSKA come from the germline V gene (reference sequence). With 0 bases clipped from V and 2 bases from J, the junction kept 7 bases outside the gene matches. This CDR3 region has 16 residues. CDR3 sequence reads: CSARDPTGGPYNEQFV. CDR3 nucleotide sequence: TGCAGTGCTAGAGATCCGACGGGGGGACCCTACAATGAGCAGTTCGTC.

A single count supports this clonotype. The rearrangement links TRBV29-1 to TRBJ1-2; D gene unclear. The CDR3 contains 15 residues. CDR1 is SQVTM, CDR2 ANQGSEA, per germline. V was trimmed by 2 bases and J by 2 bases, leaving 15 bases between them. The CDR3 DNA reads as TGCAGCGTTGAACCCCGGGTGGGGTTCAACTATGGCTACACCTTC. Translated: CSVEPRVGFNYGYTF.

This clonotype was picked up one time. Because the CDR3 is missing its conserved closing phenylalanine or tryptophan, this is likely a read error. The chain joins TRBV27 to TRBJ2-2; 12 bases are shared with TRBD2. Germline values: CDR1 MNHEY, CDR2 SMNVEV (reference sequence). V trimming: 5 bases; J trimming: 6 bases; junction bases outside the gene matches: 10. The CDR3 covers 17 residues. CDR3 residues: CASSTRTSGVRAGELFV. CDR3 nucleotide sequence: TGTGCCAGCAGTACAAGGACTAGCGGGGTTCGTGCCGGGGAGCTGTTTGTT.

The chain links TRBV27 to TRBJ1-6; D unresolved. The V gene lost 2 bases and the J gene lost 7 bases, with 9 bases spanning the gap. CDR3 length equals 14 residues. Germline V gene data show CDR1 as MNHEY and CDR2 as SMNVEV (reference sequence). CDR3 nucleotide sequence: TGTGCCAGCAGTTTAGTCGTTACGAATTCACCCCTCCACTTT. It yields the protein CASSLVVTNSPLHF.

This clonotype was detected a few times. This chain joins TRBV7-2 and TRBJ1-6; 8 positions agree with TRBD1. Per germline, CDR1 SGHTA and CDR2 FQGNSA. V shed 7 bases and J 3 bases; nucleotides not matched to a gene: 5. CDR3 length: 15 amino acids. The CDR3 here is CASTEGQVYNSPLHF. In DNA form, the CDR3 reads TGTGCCAGCACCGAGGGACAGGTCTATAATTCACCCCTCCACTTT. The variable domain in full, completed from reference TRBV7-2 and TRBJ1-6, reads GAGVSQSPSNKVTEKGKDVELRCDPISGHTALYWYRQSLGQGLEFLIYFQGNSAPDKSGLPSDRFSAERTGGSVSTLTIQRTQQEDSAVYLCASTEGQVYNSPLHFGNGTRLTVT.

The chain is built from TRBV15 and TRBJ1-4, with a tentative D call TRBD1 (5 bases). V shed 0 bases and J shed 16 bases, with 21 bases lying between them. Germline V gives CDR1 LNHNV, CDR2 YYDKDF (reference sequence). The CDR3 is 15 amino acids. In DNA form, the CDR3 reads TGTGCCACCAGCAGAGACCTCTCGGCAGGGCTGTCATGGTTTTTT. It encodes CATSRDLSAGLSWFF.

This clonotype was seen just once. One junction end does not reproduce the germline sequence, and a read error may be involved. The V call is TRBV9, the J call TRBJ2-3, with D unclear. Germline lookup yields CDR1 SGDLS and CDR2 YYNGEE. This CDR3 region has 13 residues. The CDR3 coding sequence is TGTACCAGCAGCGAGATTCCCACAGATACGCAGTATTTT. This translates into CTSSEIPTDTQYF.

The chain uses TRBV20-1 and TRBJ1-6, with D possibly TRBD1 on 6 matching bases. This CDR3 contains 15 residues. Per germline, CDR1 DFQATT and CDR2 SNEGSKA (reference sequence). Trimming removed 0 bases at V and 8 bases at J, with 14 bases between. The CDR3 DNA reads TGCAGTGCTAGAGATGGTGACAGGTGGGATTCACCCCTCCACTTT. Translation gives CSARDGDRWDSPLHF.

This clonotype was seen only a few times. The rearrangement uses TRBV2 and TRBJ1-5, with a weak D call TRBD1 (5 bases). The V end was cut by 9 bases, the J end by 2 bases, with 17 bases between. Germline V gives CDR1 SNHLY, CDR2 FYNNEI. This CDR3 has 15 amino acids. This chain's CDR3 is CASEIGGGGNQPQHF. The CDR3 DNA is TGTGCCAGTGAAATCGGGGGGGGTGGCAATCAGCCCCAGCATTTT.

In its sample, this clonotype was seen many times. This chain uses TRBV9 with TRBJ2-7; no firm D call. The V end was cut by 0 bases, the J end by 3 bases, with 13 bases between. This CDR3 has 15 residues. Germline V CDR1 and CDR2: SGDLS, YYNGEE. The CDR3 region is CASSVEGTPYYEQYF. DNA for the CDR3: TGTGCCAGCAGCGTAGAGGGAACCCCTTACTACGAGCAGTACTTC.

Many counts were recorded for this clonotype. J is TRBJ1-2 and V is TRBV28; 7 nucleotides line up with TRBD1. This CDR3 spans 16 amino acids. Germline CDR1 and CDR2: MDHEN and SYDVKM. V was pared by 4 bases and J by 8 bases, with 16 bases of the junction left unmatched. CDR3 sequence reads: CASSSAFKGASEGYTF. CDR3 DNA: TGTGCCAGCAGTTCCGCCTTTAAGGGGGCTTCGGAGGGCTACACCTTC.